This T cell receptor (beta chain) appears in the sequencing data of a study of OX40 agonist ivuxolimab in advanced cancers. Across the whole study: Participants could have had prior anti-PD-1, anti-PD-L1 or anti-CTLA-4 therapy, and about 40% had some. Study-level findings and limits: Relative to CD4+, CD8+ T cells held more expanded clones on average.

Autoimmune disease history or systemic immunosuppression excluded patients. The data were produced by immunoSEQ multiplex PCR, yet TCRdb's version contains in-frame clones alone and is incomplete. The profile shows 30,000 to 45,000 clones, roughly four fifths of them singletons. A word on this clone: Its specificity is unknown. The sample has other DNA sequences that encode this CDR3 too.

The germline V gene has CDR1 SGHNT and CDR2 YYREEE (reference sequence). V dropped 0 bases and J dropped 5 bases, with 9 bases sitting between them. This CDR3 comprises 14 residues. This receptor was taken from an adult with an advanced solid tumor such as melanoma, head and neck, liver or kidney cancer. The source was CD4+ or CD8+ T cells sorted from blood, collected in a trial of the OX40 agonist ivuxolimab. The V gene is TRBV5-4, the J gene TRBJ2-4; D possibly corresponds to TRBD1 (6 bases). CDR3 bases: TGTGCCAGCAGCTTGGCAGGGGCTGAAAACATTCAGTACTTC. Amino acid sequence: CASSLAGAENIQYF.